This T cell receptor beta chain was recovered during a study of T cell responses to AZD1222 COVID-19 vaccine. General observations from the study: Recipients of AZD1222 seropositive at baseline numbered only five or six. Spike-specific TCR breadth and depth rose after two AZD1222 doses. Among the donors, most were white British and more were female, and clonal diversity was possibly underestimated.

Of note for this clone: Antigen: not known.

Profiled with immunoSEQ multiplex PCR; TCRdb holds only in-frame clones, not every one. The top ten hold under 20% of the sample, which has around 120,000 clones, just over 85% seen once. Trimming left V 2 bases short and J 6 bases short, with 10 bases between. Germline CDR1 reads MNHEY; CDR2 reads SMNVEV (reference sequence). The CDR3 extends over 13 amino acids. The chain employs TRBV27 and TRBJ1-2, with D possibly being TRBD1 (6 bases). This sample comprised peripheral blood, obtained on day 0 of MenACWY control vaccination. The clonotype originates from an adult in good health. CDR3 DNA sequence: TGTGCCAGCAGTTTAAACGGGGGCGATGGCTACACCTTC. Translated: CASSLNGGDGYTF.